The clone carrying this T cell receptor (beta chain) was observed a few times. This record belongs to a study of blood T cell repertoires in COVID-19. Overall study context: Nucleic acid was either cDNA or gDNA, and it came from T cells, B-cell-depleted T cells, or PBMCs.

Germline CDR1 reads SNHLY; CDR2 reads FYNNEI. The V end lost 7 bases, the J end lost 7 bases, and 10 bases lay between the germline ends. CDR3 size: 12 residues. Grouping used clinical history reported by participants in a survey and questionnaire. Donors in Cohort 3 counted as recovered after two negative PCRs, clearance, or symptom resolution. Produced via immunoSEQ multiplex PCR; TCRdb's table is partial and in-frame only. This sample has a few hundred thousand clones; 80% to 90% occur once, and the top ten carry 2.2%. This TCR derives from a man aged 25-45 years who had recovered from COVID-19. V and J are TRBV2 and TRBJ1-4; tentative D call: TRBD1 (5 bases). Input material: PBMCs or T cells enriched from blood (not recorded which). CDR3 DNA sequence: TGTGCCAGCACCGGGGGGAGTGAAAAACTGTTTTTT. This gives the protein CASTGGSEKLFF.